This T cell receptor (beta chain) stems from a study of T cell responses to AZD1222 COVID-19 vaccine. Study-wide results and caveats: White British donors predominated, females outnumbered males, and clonal diversity was possibly underestimated. The peak T cell response came first, and repertoires were sampled only after it. Receipt of two AZD1222 doses was followed by a rise in Spike-specific TCR breadth and depth.

The analysis combined second doses at about 4 or about 12 weeks. Here immunoSEQ multiplex PCR was the method, and the copy in TCRdb shows in-frame clones only, minus some. The sample lists some 130,000 clones, approximately 85% occurring once. Only a few counts were recorded for this clone. The antigen remains unidentified. The CDR3 is made up of 14 amino acids. With 3 bases removed from V and 5 bases from J, the gap between germline ends came to 8 bases. Looked up from germline, CDR1 is ENHRY and CDR2 is SYGVKD. Sequenced material: peripheral blood, taken 28 days after the second AZD1222 dose. V gene TRBV10-3 combines with J gene TRBJ1-6; maybe TRBD1 (5 bases). The sequence was obtained from an adult who received the AZD1222 COVID-19 vaccine. CDR3 region: CAISEMGDNSPLHF. The CDR3 DNA is TGTGCCATCAGTGAAATGGGGGATAATTCACCCCTCCACTTT.